The 21 T cell receptor beta chains below come from one sample, sequenced in a study of blood T cells in healthy people across ages. Combining a sample-barcoded 5' primer with a J-beta primer mix, a second PCR ran for 7 to 11 cycles. A single record per CDR3 protein comes from TCRdb applying MiXCR to the 5' RACE reads. The table records some 1.8 million distinct CDR3 sequences, about 39% of them present only once. Input material: blood. All receptors derive from a human donor in good health.

V and J are TRBV24-1 and TRBJ2-1; tentative D call: TRBD2 (6 bases). The CDR3 is made up of 13 amino acids. Germline CDR1 reads KGHDR; CDR2 reads SFDVKD. The V and J ends lost 7 bases and 8 bases respectively, with 14 bases between them. CDR3 in amino acids: CATRGSRGYEQFF. As DNA, the CDR3 is TGTGCCACCAGGGGGAGTCGGGGGTATGAGCAGTTCTTC.

The J gene is TRBJ2-3, the V gene TRBV7-3; no clear D. This CDR3 comprises 13 residues. Trimming removed 5 bases at V and 6 bases at J, with 12 bases between. Per germline, CDR1 SGHTA and CDR2 FQGTGA. CDR3 DNA sequence: TGTGCCAGCAGCCCGAGTCAGTCCGATACGCAGTATTTT. Residues: CASSPSQSDTQYF.

This clonotype was detected ten times or more. The chain joins TRBV29-1 to TRBJ2-7; 9 bases line up with TRBD1. Germline V lookup: CDR1 SQVTM, CDR2 ANQGSEA. The V segment lost 1 base and the J segment 2 bases; nucleotides outside the gene matches: 12. The CDR3 extends over 17 amino acids. CDR3 in amino acids: CSVEGGEGQGTTYEQYF. The CDR3, as DNA: TGCAGCGTTGAAGGAGGAGAAGGACAGGGGACTACCTACGAGCAGTACTTC.

This clonotype showed up just a few times. This chain uses TRBV5-1 with TRBJ2-3; the D gene is possibly TRBD1 (5 bases). Germline CDR1 is SGHRS and CDR2 is YFSETQ. CDR3 length: 14 residues. Deletions cut 5 bases from V and 0 bases from J, with 10 bases between. The CDR3 DNA is TGCGCCAGCAGACAGGCTCCTAGCACAGATACGCAGTATTTT. This encodes CASRQAPSTDTQYF.

This clonotype was detected a few times. The rearrangement uses TRBV24-1 and TRBJ2-1; D is possibly TRBD2 (5 bases). The CDR3 has 15 amino acids. Trimming removed 4 bases at V and 4 bases at J, with 13 bases between. Germline V gives CDR1 KGHDR, CDR2 SFDVKD. CDR3 bases: TGTGCCACCAGTGACGGCACCTCGGGGTACAATGAGCAGTTCTTC. This translates into CATSDGTSGYNEQFF.

This clonotype has more than one count but fewer than ten. The chain has TRBV7-2 and TRBJ2-3, with unresolved D. The CDR3 runs 15 residues. The germline V gene encodes CDR1 SGHTA and CDR2 FQGNSA. The V gene lost 0 bases and the J gene lost 5 bases, with 12 bases spanning the gap. Here the CDR3 DNA reads TGTGCCAGCAGCTTAGCGCTACGCACGGGAGATACGCAGTATTTT. It translates to CASSLALRTGDTQYF.

The J gene is TRBJ1-2, the V gene TRBV18; 7 nucleotides align to TRBD1. The CDR3 contains 17 residues. V lost 6 bases, J lost 4 bases, and 17 bases stayed unmatched. The germline V gene encodes CDR1 KGHSH and CDR2 LQKENI. CDR3 in DNA: TGTGCCAGCTCCCGCGACAGGGTTCAGGACAAGAGCTATGGCTACACCTTC. It translates to CASSRDRVQDKSYGYTF.

The CDR3 nucleotides read TGCGCCAGCAGGGCCGGGACAGATATCACAGATACGCAGTATTTT. Translation gives CASRAGTDITDTQYF. The V gene is TRBV5-1, the J gene TRBJ2-3; 7 bases match TRBD1. Germline values: CDR1 SGHRS, CDR2 YFSETQ. There are 15 residues in the CDR3. V shed 5 bases and J 2 bases; nucleotides not matched to a gene: 8.

The gene calls are TRBV12-3 or TRBV12-4 and TRBJ1-1; D unclear. The CDR3 length is 11 residues. CDR3 loop: CASGDTAEAFF. The CDR3 DNA reads TGTGCTTCCGGGGATACAGCTGAAGCTTTCTTT.

The chain is built from TRBV7-9 and TRBJ1-4; D gene unclear. There are 13 residues in the CDR3. The germline CDR1 and CDR2 sequences are SEHNR and FQNEAQ (reference sequence). V was pared by 4 bases and J by 4 bases, with 7 bases between. The CDR3, as DNA: TGTGCCAGCAGCTGGGGATTTAATGAAAAACTGTTTTTT. It translates to CASSWGFNEKLFF.

The chain joins TRBV7-9 to TRBJ1-2, with 7 bases lining up with TRBD1. CDR3 length: 16 residues. Germline CDR1 reads SEHNR; CDR2 reads FQNEAQ (reference sequence). V was clipped by 5 bases and J by 5 bases; unmatched bases: 14. The CDR3: CASSQPPGTVEYGYTF. The CDR3 nucleotides read TGTGCCAGCAGCCAACCGCCGGGGACAGTAGAATATGGCTACACCTTC.

This chain connects TRBV2 to TRBJ2-7; tentatively, D is TRBD2 (5 bases). Deletions cut 10 bases from V and 1 base from J, with 17 bases between. In germline, CDR1 is SNHLY, CDR2 FYNNEI. This CDR3 region has 14 residues. The CDR3 DNA follows: TGTGCCACGCTTTGGGGAGATCTGTCCTACGAGCAGTACTTC. The encoded protein is CATLWGDLSYEQYF.

Regarding this clonotype: One end of the junction fails to match germline, which may point to a read error. V is TRBV12-3 or TRBV12-4 and J is TRBJ1-1, with D possibly TRBD1 on 6 matching bases. This CDR3 spans 12 amino acids. This CDR3 is CTSSFGGATGFF. The CDR3 DNA sequence: TGTACCAGCAGTTTTGGGGGCGCAACGGGTTTCTTT.

The chain links TRBV7-9 to TRBJ1-5; TRBD1 matches 11 bases. The V and J ends lost 5 bases and 4 bases, in that order; junction bases with no gene match: 13. Germline CDR1 reads SEHNR; CDR2 reads FQNEAQ (reference sequence). The CDR3 runs to 18 residues. CDR3 sequence: CASSVDPGQGVRNQPQHF. CDR3 bases: TGTGCCAGCAGCGTAGACCCGGGACAGGGGGTTCGAAATCAGCCCCAGCATTTT.

Only a few counts were recorded for this clonotype. The rearrangement uses TRBV27 and TRBJ1-5, with a weak D call TRBD1 (5 bases). Germline values: CDR1 MNHEY, CDR2 SMNVEV (reference sequence). This CDR3 region has 12 residues. V lost 5 bases and J 11 bases, leaving 13 bases between the germline ends. For the CDR3, the DNA is TGTGCCAGCAGTCCTACAGGCCAAGCCCAGCATTTT. Amino acids: CASSPTGQAQHF.

This clonotype was counted a few times. The CDR3 region has the DNA TGTGCCAGCAGCTTACTTGGAGTAGGGACCGGGGAGCTGTTTTTT. Encoded protein: CASSLLGVGTGELFF. The chain is built from TRBV7-3 and TRBJ2-2; D is unclear. Germline loops: CDR1 SGHTA, CDR2 FQGTGA. Trimming shortened V by 2 bases and J by 5 bases, and 12 bases separated the two germline ends. The CDR3 has 15 amino acids.

This clonotype was detected a few times. The chain recombines TRBV29-1 with TRBJ2-7, with D possibly being TRBD1 (5 bases). V was clipped by 4 bases and J by 1 base, with 14 bases between them. The length of the CDR3 is 14 residues. CDR1 is SQVTM, CDR2 ANQGSEA, per germline. In nucleotides, the CDR3 is TGCAGCGTTGTCGGCAGGGCATATTCCTACGAGCAGTACTTC. Its protein is CSVVGRAYSYEQYF.

The V and J genes are TRBV29-1 and TRBJ1-1; a weak D match, TRBD1 (5 bases). Trimming pared 5 bases from V and 0 bases from J, leaving 13 bases between. CDR1 is SQVTM, CDR2 ANQGSEA, per germline. This CDR3 comprises 14 residues. The CDR3 protein is CSVRTRVLNTEAFF. For the CDR3, the DNA is TGCAGCGTTCGTACCAGGGTATTGAACACTGAAGCTTTCTTT.

This clonotype was detected ten times or more. The rearrangement joins TRBV5-1 to TRBJ2-7; D perhaps matches TRBD1 (5 bases). CDR3 length: 15 residues. V lost 4 bases and J lost 3, with 17 bases in between. Germline CDR1 reads SGHRS; CDR2 reads YFSETQ. The CDR3 nucleotides read TGCGCCAGCAGCCTAGACAGTCCCAGATACTACGAGCAGTACTTC. This gives the protein CASSLDSPRYYEQYF.

J is TRBJ2-1 and V is TRBV7-9; D is undetermined. Per germline, CDR1 SEHNR and CDR2 FQNEAQ (reference sequence). V was trimmed by 1 base and J by 8 bases, leaving 6 bases between them. CDR3 length: 12 residues. Here the CDR3 DNA reads TGTGCCAGCAGCTTAGTTTGGGATGAGCAGTTCTTC. The encoded protein is CASSLVWDEQFF.

As DNA, the CDR3 is TGCAGTGCTAAAACAGGTCAGGGCTACACCTTC. Its protein is CSAKTGQGYTF. The genes are TRBV20-1 and TRBJ1-2; D possibly corresponds to TRBD1 (5 bases). Germline assignment: CDR1 DFQATT and CDR2 SNEGSKA (reference sequence). With 4 bases removed from V and 8 bases from J, the gap between germline ends came to 11 bases. The CDR3 covers 11 residues.